These T cell receptor beta chains were read from a single sample in a study of cytomegalovirus exposure and HLA in healthy donors. The data were produced by immunoSEQ multiplex PCR, yet TCRdb's version contains in-frame clones alone and is incomplete. The sample includes over 200,000 clones, around 75% of them seen just once. The sample comprised PBMCs. The receptors stem from a woman aged 25 to 39 in good health and CMV-seronegative. Each CDR3 is given with its conserved first and last residue.

V gene	J gene	CDR3 protein
TRBV5-6	TRBJ1-6	CASSFERGSYNSPLHF
TRBV5-4	TRBJ2-7	CASRGQGGDSYEQYF
TRBV7-2	TRBJ2-1	CASSAYGSYNEQFF
TRBV28	TRBJ1-1	CASITLGTGSTEAFF
TRBV29-1	TRBJ1-4	CSVSLEGADEKLFF
TRBV25-1	TRBJ1-1	CASSDWRGNTEAFF
TRBV5-4	TRBJ1-1	CASSLGQDNRKAFF
TRBV7-2	TRBJ2-2	CASSVRTGLNTGELFF
TRBV29-1	TRBJ1-1	CSVEAWNTEAFF
TRBV6-1	TRBJ1-5	CATLRDSNQPQHF
TRBV2	TRBJ1-6	CASSVTDTRNSPLHF
TRBV2	TRBJ1-2	CASRRPGTGLGYTF
TRBV5-8	TRBJ2-3	CASSGDRGDTQYF
TRBV9	TRBJ2-5	CASSEDSGAQETQYF
TRBV9	TRBJ1-1	CASSPNSGNLNTEAFF
TRBV5-4	TRBJ2-1	CASSLAGLAGGPFDEQFF
TRBV7-9	TRBJ2-1	CASSSPLGTKESNEQFF
TRBV7-2	TRBJ2-7	CASSPLGLAGGLSFYEQYF
TRBV25-1	TRBJ2-3	CASSEQAGATDTQYF
TRBV28	TRBJ2-3	CASSLTDTQYF
TRBV6-6	TRBJ1-1	CASSYDTGGYSEAFF
TRBV30	TRBJ2-3	CAWSVRFYPSMDTQYF
TRBV29-1	TRBJ1-1	CSVQSTGGTEAFF
TRBV7-9	TRBJ2-7	CDSSLAPPGQVFSPYEQYF
TRBV11-1	TRBJ1-1	CASSLYGSRVAEAFF
TRBV27	TRBJ1-2	CASSSQGFRGYTF
TRBV19	TRBJ2-7	CASSPGGGLGEYEQYF
TRBV6-9	TRBJ1-6	CARMGAGVGSPLHF
TRBV7-8	TRBJ2-1	CASSLRGLADNEQFF
TRBV7-3	TRBJ1-1	CASSLHPAGYTEAFF
TRBV30	TRBJ2-2	CAWSPFPGELFF
TRBV7-6	TRBJ2-2	CASSSSGNLNTGELFF
TRBV9	TRBJ2-3	CASSGGTNKDTQYF
TRBV4-2	TRBJ2-1	CASSQPGTSGSYEQFF
TRBV11-2	TRBJ2-7	CASSFGLARTYEQYF
TRBV5-5	TRBJ1-1	CASSRGGNTEAFF
TRBV10-3	TRBJ1-1	CAISTGGDSEAFF
TRBV5-4	TRBJ2-2	CASSLALAGGAGELFF
TRBV6-1	TRBJ1-1	CASREATEAFF
TRBV6-5	TRBJ1-1	CASNLAGPQNTEAFF
TRBV21-1	TRBJ1-2	CASSPWDTGDDYGYTF
TRBV5-5	TRBJ2-7	CASSLETGGLVQYF
TRBV5-8	TRBJ1-1	CASSTTGWPEAFF
TRBV4-1	TRBJ1-1	CASSRRTVNTEAFF
TRBV12-5	TRBJ2-5	CASGNSGIETQYF
TRBV7-9	TRBJ2-2	CASSGSGSRSGELFF
TRBV6-5	TRBJ1-1	CASSEGGGTEAFF
TRBV6-5	TRBJ1-1	CASSSVGAEAFF
TRBV6-1	TRBJ2-5	CASSERGGQYF
TRBV6-1	TRBJ1-2	CASRAGTAYGYTF
TRBV29-1	TRBJ2-3	CSVRQGGTDTQYF
TRBV11-2	TRBJ2-2	CASSFRHSPTGELFF
TRBV29-1	TRBJ1-2	CSVASGGSNYGYTF
TRBV9	TRBJ2-2	CASSVGGGNTGELFF
TRBV7-8	TRBJ2-1	CASSSRDSTNEQFF